A single sample is the source of the 9 T cell receptor beta chains below, sequenced in a study of blood T cell repertoires in COVID-19. Some clones are missing from TCRdb's copy, which holds only in-frame ones; the method was immunoSEQ multiplex PCR. The table records some 210,000 clones, roughly 90% of them present only once. The material sequenced was peripheral blood. All receptors derive from a man in his sixties who had recovered from COVID-19.

V gene TRBV27 combines with J gene TRBJ2-1; D ambiguous. This CDR3 has 12 amino acids. Germline values: CDR1 MNHEY, CDR2 SMNVEV (reference sequence). V was pared by 7 bases and J by 8 bases, with 12 bases between. The CDR3 is CASNSLRDEQFF. CDR3 coding DNA: TGTGCCAGCAACAGCTTGCGTGATGAGCAGTTCTTC.

Only a few counts were recorded for this clone. The rearrangement joins TRBV6-5 to TRBJ1-6; a possible D gene is TRBD1 (6 bases). Germline values: CDR1 MNHEY, CDR2 SVGAGI. V was pared by 2 bases and J by 6 bases, with 8 bases between. This CDR3 spans 14 amino acids. The CDR3 DNA follows: TGTGCCAGCAGTTACGGGGGCCCTAATTCACCCCTCCACTTT. Amino acids: CASSYGGPNSPLHF.

V is TRBV10-3 and J is TRBJ2-7; 8 bases agree with TRBD1. CDR1 ENHRY and CDR2 SYGVKD come from the germline V gene. Trimming took 9 bases from V and 2 from J; bases not matched to a gene: 6. This CDR3 spans 13 amino acids. CDR3 DNA sequence: TGTGCCATGGACGGGACAGGAGCCTACGAGCAGTACTTC. The encoded protein is CAMDGTGAYEQYF.

The chain employs TRBV9 and TRBJ1-5; no clear D. Germline V lookup: CDR1 SGDLS, CDR2 YYNGEE. The CDR3 has 14 amino acids. Trimming cost V 4 bases and J 7 bases, with 15 bases left between them. DNA of the CDR3: TGTGCCAGCAGCCCTCGTGGATCCGGGCAGCCCCAGCATTTT. This codes for CASSPRGSGQPQHF. The whole variable domain, filled in from reference TRBV9 and TRBJ1-5, reads DSGVTQTPKHLITATGQRVTLRCSPRSGDLSVYWYQQSLDQGLQFLIQYYNGEERAKGNILERFSAQQFPDLHSELNLSSLELGDSALYFCASSPRGSGQPQHFGDGTRLSIL.

The chain uses TRBV6-5 and TRBJ2-7; no clear D gene. This CDR3 contains 14 residues. Trimming left V 0 bases short and J 4 bases short, with 10 bases between. The germline V gene encodes CDR1 MNHEY and CDR2 SVGAGI. DNA of the CDR3: TGTGCCAGCAGTTACTCAACAGCTCTATACGAGCAGTACTTC. Protein sequence: CASSYSTALYEQYF.

The J gene is TRBJ1-1, the V gene TRBV5-4, with D tentatively TRBD1 (5 bases). V was cut by 4 bases and J by 3 bases, with 10 bases left in between. The germline gives CDR1 SGHNT, CDR2 YYREEE (reference sequence). CDR3 length equals 13 residues. The chain's CDR3 is CASSAGSDTEAFF. For the CDR3, the DNA is TGTGCCAGCAGCGCAGGGTCGGACACTGAAGCTTTCTTT.

V usage is TRBV4-3 and J usage is TRBJ2-1; D may be TRBD1 (6 bases). Germline CDR1 LGHNA, CDR2 YSLEER. The CDR3 covers 15 residues. Trimming removed 1 base from V and 3 bases from J, with 10 bases in between. CDR3 in DNA: TGCGCCAGCAGCCAAGGGACAGCCCTCTACAATGAGCAGTTCTTC. Its protein product is CASSQGTALYNEQFF.

The rearrangement links TRBV5-1 to TRBJ2-3; 9 positions agree with TRBD1. CDR3 length: 16 residues. The germline V gene encodes CDR1 SGHRS and CDR2 YFSETQ. V shed 4 bases, J shed 3 bases, and the junction held 9 bases outside the gene matches. CDR3 loop: CASSRRQGGLTDTQYF. Written as DNA, the CDR3 is TGCGCCAGCAGCCGAAGACAGGGGGGTTTAACAGATACGCAGTATTTT.

This chain joins TRBV3-1 (or the pseudogene TRBV3-2) and TRBJ2-5, with 7 nucleotides matching TRBD1. J lost 2 bases, V lost 6 bases, and 6 bases had no gene match. Germline CDR1 and CDR2: LGHDT and YNNKEL (reference sequence). The CDR3 has 14 residues. Here the CDR3 reads CASRHWTGQETQYF. The DNA for the CDR3 is TGTGCCAGCAGACACTGGACAGGACAAGAGACCCAGTACTTC.